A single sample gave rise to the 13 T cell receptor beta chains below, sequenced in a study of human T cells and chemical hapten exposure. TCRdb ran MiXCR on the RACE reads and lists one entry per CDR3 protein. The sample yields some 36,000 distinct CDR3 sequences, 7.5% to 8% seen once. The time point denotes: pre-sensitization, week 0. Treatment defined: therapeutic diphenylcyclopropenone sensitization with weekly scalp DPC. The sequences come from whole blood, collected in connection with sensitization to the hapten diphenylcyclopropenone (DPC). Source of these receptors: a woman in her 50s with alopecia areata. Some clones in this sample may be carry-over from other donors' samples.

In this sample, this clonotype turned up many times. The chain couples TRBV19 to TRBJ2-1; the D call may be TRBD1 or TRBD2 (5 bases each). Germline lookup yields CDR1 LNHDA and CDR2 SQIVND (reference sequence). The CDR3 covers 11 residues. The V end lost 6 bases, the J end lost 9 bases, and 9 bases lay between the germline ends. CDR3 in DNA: TGTGCCAGTAGCCGAGGGACTGAGCAGTTCTTC. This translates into CASSRGTEQFF.

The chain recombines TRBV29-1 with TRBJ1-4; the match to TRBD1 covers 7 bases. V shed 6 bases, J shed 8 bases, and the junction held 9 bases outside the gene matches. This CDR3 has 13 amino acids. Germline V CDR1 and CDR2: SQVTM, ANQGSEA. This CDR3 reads CSVASGQMEKLFF. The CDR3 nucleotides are TGCAGCGTGGCTTCGGGACAGATGGAAAAACTGTTTTTT.

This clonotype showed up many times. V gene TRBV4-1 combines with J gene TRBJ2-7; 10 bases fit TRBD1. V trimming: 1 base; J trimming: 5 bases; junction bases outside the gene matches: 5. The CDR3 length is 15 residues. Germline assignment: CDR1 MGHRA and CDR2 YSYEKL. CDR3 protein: CASSQAGTGVHEQYF. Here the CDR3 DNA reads TGCGCCAGCAGCCAAGCCGGGACAGGGGTCCACGAGCAGTACTTC.

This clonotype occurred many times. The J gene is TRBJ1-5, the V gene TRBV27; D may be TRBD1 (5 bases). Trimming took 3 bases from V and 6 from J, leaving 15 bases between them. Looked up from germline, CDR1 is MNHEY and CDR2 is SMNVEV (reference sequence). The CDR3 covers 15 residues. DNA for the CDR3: TGTGCCAGCAGTTTGGGGGTAGGGGTTAGTCAGCCCCAGCATTTT. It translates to CASSLGVGVSQPQHF.

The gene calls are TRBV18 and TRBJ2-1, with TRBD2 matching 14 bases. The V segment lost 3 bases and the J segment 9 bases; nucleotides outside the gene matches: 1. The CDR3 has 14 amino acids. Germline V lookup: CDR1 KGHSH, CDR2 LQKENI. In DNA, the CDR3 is TGTGCCAGCTCACCTGGACTAGCGGGAGGTGAGCAGTTCTTC. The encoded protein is CASSPGLAGGEQFF.

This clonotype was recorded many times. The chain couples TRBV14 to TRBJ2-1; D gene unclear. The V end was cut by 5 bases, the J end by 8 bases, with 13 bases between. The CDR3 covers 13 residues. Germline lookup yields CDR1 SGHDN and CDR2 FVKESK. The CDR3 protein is CASSAKGPDEQFF. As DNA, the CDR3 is TGTGCCAGCAGCGCGAAGGGCCCCGATGAGCAGTTCTTC.

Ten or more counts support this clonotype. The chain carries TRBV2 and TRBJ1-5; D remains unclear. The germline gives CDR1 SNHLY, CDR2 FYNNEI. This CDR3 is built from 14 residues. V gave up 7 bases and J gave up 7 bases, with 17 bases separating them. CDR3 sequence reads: CASKPPGISQPQHF. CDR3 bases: TGTGCCAGCAAACCCCCGGGGATAAGCCAGCCCCAGCATTTT.

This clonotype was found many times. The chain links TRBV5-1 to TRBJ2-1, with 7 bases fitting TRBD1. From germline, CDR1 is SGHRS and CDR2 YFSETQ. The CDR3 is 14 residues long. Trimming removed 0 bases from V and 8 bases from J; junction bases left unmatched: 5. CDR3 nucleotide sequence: TGCGCCAGCAGCTTGGGACAGGGTATTGATGAGCAGTTCTTC. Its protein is CASSLGQGIDEQFF. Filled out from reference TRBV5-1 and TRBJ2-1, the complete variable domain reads KAGVTQTPRYLIKTRGQQVTLSCSPISGHRSVSWYQQTPGQGLQFLFEYFSETQRNKGNFPGRFSGRQFSNSRSEMNVSTLELGDSALYLCASSLGQGIDEQFFGPGTRLTVL.

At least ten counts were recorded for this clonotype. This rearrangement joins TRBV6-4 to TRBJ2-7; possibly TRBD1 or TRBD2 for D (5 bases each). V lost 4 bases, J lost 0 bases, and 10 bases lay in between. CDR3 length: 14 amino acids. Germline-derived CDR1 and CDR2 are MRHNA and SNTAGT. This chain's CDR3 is CASSVEGTSYEQYF. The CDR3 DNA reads TGTGCCAGCAGTGTCGAGGGGACCTCCTACGAGCAGTACTTC.

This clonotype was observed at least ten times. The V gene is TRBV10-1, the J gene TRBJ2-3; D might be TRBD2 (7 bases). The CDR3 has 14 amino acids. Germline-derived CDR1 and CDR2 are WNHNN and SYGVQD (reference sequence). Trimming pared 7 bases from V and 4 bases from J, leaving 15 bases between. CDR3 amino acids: CASTPGGSADTQYF. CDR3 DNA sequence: TGCGCCAGCACCCCGGGGGGCTCCGCAGATACGCAGTATTTT.

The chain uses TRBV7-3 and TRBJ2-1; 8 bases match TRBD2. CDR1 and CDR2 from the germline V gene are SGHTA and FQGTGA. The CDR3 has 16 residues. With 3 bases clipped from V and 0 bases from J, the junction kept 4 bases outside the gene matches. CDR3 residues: CASSFTGTSSYNEQFF. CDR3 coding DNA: TGTGCCAGCAGCTTTACCGGGACTAGCTCCTACAATGAGCAGTTCTTC.

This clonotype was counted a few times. CDR3 bases: TGTGCCAGCAGCCCGGGAGTAAAGACAGGGATAGGCTACACCTTC. It codes for CASSPGVKTGIGYTF. V is TRBV3-1 and J is TRBJ1-2, with 7 bases identical to TRBD1. Trimming removed 4 bases from V and 8 bases from J; junction bases left unmatched: 13. Germline values: CDR1 LGHDT, CDR2 YNNKEL (reference sequence). CDR3 length equals 15 residues.

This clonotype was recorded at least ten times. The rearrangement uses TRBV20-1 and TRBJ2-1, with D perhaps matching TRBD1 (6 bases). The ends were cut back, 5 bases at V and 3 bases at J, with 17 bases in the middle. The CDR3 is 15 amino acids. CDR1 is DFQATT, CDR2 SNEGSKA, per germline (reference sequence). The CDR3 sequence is CSASSVGTNYNEQFF. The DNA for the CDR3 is TGCAGTGCTTCCTCAGTCGGGACAAACTACAATGAGCAGTTCTTC.